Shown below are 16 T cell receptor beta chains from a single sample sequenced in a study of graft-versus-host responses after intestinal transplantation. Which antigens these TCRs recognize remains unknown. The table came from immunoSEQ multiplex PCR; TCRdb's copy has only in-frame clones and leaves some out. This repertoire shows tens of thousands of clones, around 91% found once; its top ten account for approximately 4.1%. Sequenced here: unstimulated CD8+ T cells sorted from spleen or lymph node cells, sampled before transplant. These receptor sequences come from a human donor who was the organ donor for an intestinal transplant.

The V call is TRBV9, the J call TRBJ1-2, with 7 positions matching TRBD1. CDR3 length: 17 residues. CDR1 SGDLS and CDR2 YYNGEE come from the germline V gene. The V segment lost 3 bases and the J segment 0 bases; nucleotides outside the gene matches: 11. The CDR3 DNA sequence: TGTGCCAGCAGCGGAGGACAGGCCACCCCGACTAACTATGGCTACACCTTC. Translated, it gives CASSGGQATPTNYGYTF.

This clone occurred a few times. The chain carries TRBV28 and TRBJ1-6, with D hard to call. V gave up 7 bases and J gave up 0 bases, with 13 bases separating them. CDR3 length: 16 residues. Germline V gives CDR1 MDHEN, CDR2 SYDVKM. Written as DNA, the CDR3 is TGTGCCAGCATTACCCCGGAGAGCTCCTATAATTCACCCCTCCACTTT. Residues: CASITPESSYNSPLHF.

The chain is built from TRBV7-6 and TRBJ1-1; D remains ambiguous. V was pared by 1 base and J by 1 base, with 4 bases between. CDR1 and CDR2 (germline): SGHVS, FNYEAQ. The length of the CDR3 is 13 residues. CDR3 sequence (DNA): TGTGCCAGCAGCTTAGAACAGAACACTGAAGCTTTCTTT. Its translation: CASSLEQNTEAFF.

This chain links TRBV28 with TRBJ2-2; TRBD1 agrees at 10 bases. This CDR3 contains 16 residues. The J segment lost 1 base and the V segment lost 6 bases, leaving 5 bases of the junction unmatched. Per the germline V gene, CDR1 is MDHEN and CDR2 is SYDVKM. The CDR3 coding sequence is TGTGCCAGCAGCTTCGACAGGGGGCAGAACACCGGGGAGCTGTTTTTT. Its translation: CASSFDRGQNTGELFF.

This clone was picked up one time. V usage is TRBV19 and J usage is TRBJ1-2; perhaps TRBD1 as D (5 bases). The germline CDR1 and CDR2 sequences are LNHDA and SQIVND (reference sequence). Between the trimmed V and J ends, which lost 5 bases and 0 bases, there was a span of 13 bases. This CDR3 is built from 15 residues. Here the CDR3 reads CASSPFSGANYGYTF. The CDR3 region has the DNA TGTGCCAGTAGTCCTTTCTCGGGGGCTAACTATGGCTACACCTTC.

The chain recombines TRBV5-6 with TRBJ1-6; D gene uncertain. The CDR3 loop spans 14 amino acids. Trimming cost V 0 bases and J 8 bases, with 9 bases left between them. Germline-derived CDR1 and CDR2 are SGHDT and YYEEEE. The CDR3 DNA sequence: TGTGCCAGCAGCTTGGACGAGGTGGATTCACCCCTCCACTTT. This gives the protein CASSLDEVDSPLHF.

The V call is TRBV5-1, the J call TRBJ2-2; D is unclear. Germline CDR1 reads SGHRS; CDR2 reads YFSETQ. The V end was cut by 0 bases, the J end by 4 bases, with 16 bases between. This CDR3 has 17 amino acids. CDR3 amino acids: CASSLANSASPTGELFF. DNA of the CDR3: TGCGCCAGCAGCTTGGCCAACTCGGCTAGTCCCACCGGGGAGCTGTTTTTT.

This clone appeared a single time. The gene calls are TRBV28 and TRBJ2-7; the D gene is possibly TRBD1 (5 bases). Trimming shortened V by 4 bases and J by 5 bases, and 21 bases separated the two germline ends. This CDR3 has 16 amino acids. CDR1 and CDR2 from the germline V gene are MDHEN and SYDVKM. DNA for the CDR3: TGTGCCAGCAGTTCCCCCATCATGGGGCGGCTTAACGAGCAGTACGTC. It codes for CASSSPIMGRLNEQYV.

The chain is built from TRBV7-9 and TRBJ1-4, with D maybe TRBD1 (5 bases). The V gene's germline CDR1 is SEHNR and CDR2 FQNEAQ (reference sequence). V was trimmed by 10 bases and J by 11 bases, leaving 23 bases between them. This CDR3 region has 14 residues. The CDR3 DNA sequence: TGTGCCATCGACAAGACACTGGGACTTGGGAAACTGTTTTTT. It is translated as CAIDKTLGLGKLFF.

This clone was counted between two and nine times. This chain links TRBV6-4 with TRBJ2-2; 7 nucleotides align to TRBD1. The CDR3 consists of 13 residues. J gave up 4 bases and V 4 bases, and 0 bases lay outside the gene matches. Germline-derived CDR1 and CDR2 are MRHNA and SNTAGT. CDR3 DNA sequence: TGTGCCAGCAGTGGGGACAGCACCGGGGAGCTGTTTTTT. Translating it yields CASSGDSTGELFF.

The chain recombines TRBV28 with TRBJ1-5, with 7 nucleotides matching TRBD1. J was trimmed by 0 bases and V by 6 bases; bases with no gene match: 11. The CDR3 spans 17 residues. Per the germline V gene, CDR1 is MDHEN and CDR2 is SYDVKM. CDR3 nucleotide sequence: TGTGCCAGCAGGCCAAACAGGGGATTCTATAGCAATCAGCCCCAGCATTTT. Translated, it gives CASRPNRGFYSNQPQHF.

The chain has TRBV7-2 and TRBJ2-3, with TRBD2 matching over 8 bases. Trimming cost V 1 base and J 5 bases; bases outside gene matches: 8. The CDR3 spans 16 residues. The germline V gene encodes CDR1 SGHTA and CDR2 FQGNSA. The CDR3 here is CASSLVVGGAGDTQYF. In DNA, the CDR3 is TGTGCCAGCAGCTTAGTGGTCGGGGGGGCCGGAGATACGCAGTATTTT.

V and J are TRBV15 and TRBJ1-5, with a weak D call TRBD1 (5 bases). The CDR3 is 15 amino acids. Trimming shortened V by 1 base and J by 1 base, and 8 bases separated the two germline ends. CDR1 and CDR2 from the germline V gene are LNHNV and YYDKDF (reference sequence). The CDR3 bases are TGTGCCACCAGCAGAGTCAGGGTGAGCAATCAGCCCCAGCATTTT. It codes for CATSRVRVSNQPQHF.

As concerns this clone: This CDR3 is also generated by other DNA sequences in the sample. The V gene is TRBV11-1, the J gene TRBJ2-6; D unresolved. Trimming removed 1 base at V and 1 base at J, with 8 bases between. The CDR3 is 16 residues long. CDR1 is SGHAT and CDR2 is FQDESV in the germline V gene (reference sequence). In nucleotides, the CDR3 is TGTGCCAGCAGCTTAGGGTGGGCTTCTGGGGCCAACGTCCTGACTTTC. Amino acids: CASSLGWASGANVLTF.

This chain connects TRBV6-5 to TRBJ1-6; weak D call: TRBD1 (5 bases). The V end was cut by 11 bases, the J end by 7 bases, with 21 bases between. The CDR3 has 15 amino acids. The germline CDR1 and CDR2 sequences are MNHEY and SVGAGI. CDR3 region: CAGKGLIVINSPLHF. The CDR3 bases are TGTGCCGGCAAGGGGTTGATAGTGATAAATTCACCCCTCCACTTT.

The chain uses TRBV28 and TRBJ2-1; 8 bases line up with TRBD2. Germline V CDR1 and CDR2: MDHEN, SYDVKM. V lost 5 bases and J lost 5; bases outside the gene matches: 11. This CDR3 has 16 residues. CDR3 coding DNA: TGTGCCAGCAGTACTCGACGGAGAGCGGGGGACAATGAGCAGTTCTTC. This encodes CASSTRRRAGDNEQFF.